This T cell receptor (beta chain) was recovered during a study of T cells expressing NK-cell markers. For each CDR3 protein, TCRdb gives one entry from its re-call of the 5' RACE reads, without DNA. Across 400,000 or so distinct CDR3 sequences, the top ten clones capture around 10% of the sample. General study points: The CD3+CD56-NKG2C+ fraction of a handful of donors was likewise dominated by these clonotypes.

Concerning this clonotype: What it binds is unknown.

This CDR3 spans 22 amino acids. Germline V gene data show CDR1 as MNHNY and CDR2 as SVGAGI (reference sequence). The chain joins TRBV6-6 to TRBJ2-1; as DNA is missing, the TRBD2 call by TCRdb cannot be tested. This clonotype was sampled from a woman between 45 and 65 years old in good health. The sample taken for sequencing was blood T cells: a sorted CD56 or NKG2C T cell subset, CD4+ or CD8+ T cells, or bulk PBMC T cells (not recorded which). The CDR3 here is CASSFPTSVSGRAKDSYNEQFF.